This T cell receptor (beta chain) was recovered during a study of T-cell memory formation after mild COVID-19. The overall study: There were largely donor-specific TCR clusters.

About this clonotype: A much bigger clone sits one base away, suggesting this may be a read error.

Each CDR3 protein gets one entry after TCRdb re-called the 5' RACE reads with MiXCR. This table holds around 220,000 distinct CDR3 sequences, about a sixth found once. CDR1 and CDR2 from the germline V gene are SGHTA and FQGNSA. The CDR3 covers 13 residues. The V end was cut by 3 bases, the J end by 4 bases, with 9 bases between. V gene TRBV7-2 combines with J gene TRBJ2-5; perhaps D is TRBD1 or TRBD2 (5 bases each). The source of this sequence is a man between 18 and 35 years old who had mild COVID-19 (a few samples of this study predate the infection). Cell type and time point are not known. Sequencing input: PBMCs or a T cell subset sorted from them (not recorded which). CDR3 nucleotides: TGTGCCAGCAGCTTCGACAGCGGAGAGACCCAGTACTTC. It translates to CASSFDSGETQYF.